These 3 T cell receptor beta chains share one sample of origin, sequenced in a study of T-cell reconstitution after alpha-beta-depleted transplantation in children. Preparation of the TCRbeta library was carried out with unique molecular identifiers. In TCRdb, the PCR reads were re-called with MiXCR into one record per CDR3 protein. The data contain around 300,000 distinct CDR3 sequences, roughly a tenth of them singletons. The starting material was PBMCs, obtained before TCRalphabeta/CD19-depleted stem cell transplant. The receptors come from a boy in the first two years of life with acute myeloid leukemia, due to receive a stem cell transplant.

This clonotype occurred many times. The J gene is TRBJ2-1, the V gene TRBV28, with D perhaps TRBD2 (6 bases). Trimming cost V 6 bases and J 5 bases, with 23 bases left between them. Germline CDR1 reads MDHEN; CDR2 reads SYDVKM. The CDR3 sequence is 17 residues long. The CDR3 spells CASSHRLWREANNEQFF. DNA of the CDR3: TGTGCCAGCAGCCACAGGCTCTGGAGGGAGGCTAACAATGAGCAGTTCTTC.

This clonotype showed up just a few times. This sequence joins TRBV15 and TRBJ1-5; possibly TRBD1 for D (6 bases). The V gene lost 1 base and the J gene lost 3 bases, with 7 bases spanning the gap. Germline lookup yields CDR1 LNHNV and CDR2 YYDKDF (reference sequence). This CDR3 spans 14 amino acids. Here the CDR3 reads CATSRAGANQPQHF. In nucleotides, the CDR3 is TGTGCCACCAGCAGAGCGGGGGCCAATCAGCCCCAGCATTTT.

This clonotype showed up many times. The chain uses TRBV3-1 and TRBJ1-1; possible D gene TRBD1, 5 bases. Trimming removed 4 bases from V and 3 bases from J, with 12 bases in between. CDR1 is LGHDT and CDR2 is YNNKEL in the germline V gene (reference sequence). The CDR3 extends over 14 amino acids. The CDR3 nucleotides read TGTGCCAGCAGCCCGGGACTCCTGGACACTGAAGCTTTCTTT. It is translated as CASSPGLLDTEAFF.